Shown below are 23 T cell receptor beta chains from a single sample sequenced in a study of a mutant IDH1 vaccine in newly diagnosed glioma. The protocol was immunoSEQ multiplex PCR, while the TCRdb copy is restricted to in-frame clones and leaves out a portion. The data contain tens of thousands of clones, 65% to 85% of them seen just once; the ten biggest clones take up about 21%. This sample's time point: baseline, week 1 (first vaccination visit). Treatment given: pre-vaccination baseline after standard-of-care therapy. The sequencing here drew on PBMCs, taken from a glioma patient treated with radiotherapy, temozolomide or both. The receptors derive from a man in his late teens or twenties with glioma.

The chain employs TRBV29-1 and TRBJ1-2; 8 bases are shared with TRBD1. The CDR3 has 14 amino acids. Germline CDR1 is SQVTM and CDR2 is ANQGSEA. The V segment lost 2 bases and the J segment 6 bases; nucleotides outside the gene matches: 8. The CDR3 DNA is TGCAGCGTTGAATCGGACAGGGCGGTCGATGGCTACACCTTC. Translation: CSVESDRAVDGYTF.

V and J are TRBV5-1 and TRBJ1-3; D might be TRBD1 (5 bases). V shed 3 bases and J shed 0 bases, with 25 bases lying between them. The CDR3 spans 20 residues. Germline lookup yields CDR1 SGHRS and CDR2 YFSETQ. The CDR3 reads CASSSAGAGGTRSSGNTIYF. Written as DNA, the CDR3 is TGCGCCAGCAGCTCGGCCGGGGCAGGCGGAACCCGCAGCTCTGGAAACACCATATATTTT.

J is TRBJ2-7 and V is TRBV7-9; D unresolved. Trimming removed 11 bases from V and 3 bases from J, with 14 bases in between. The CDR3 runs 12 residues. CDR1 SEHNR and CDR2 FQNEAQ come from the germline V gene (reference sequence). The CDR3 here is CALGQWNYEQYF. The CDR3 DNA sequence: TGTGCCCTGGGTCAGTGGAACTACGAGCAGTACTTC.

The V and J genes are TRBV10-3 and TRBJ1-6; perhaps TRBD1 as D (6 bases). The CDR3 contains 13 residues. Trimming took 3 bases from V and 11 from J, leaving 11 bases between them. Per the germline V gene, CDR1 is ENHRY and CDR2 is SYGVKD. The CDR3 DNA reads TGTGCCATCAGTGAACAGGGAGTACCACCCCTCCACTTT. It is translated as CAISEQGVPPLHF.

The V and J genes are TRBV15 and TRBJ1-4, with D tentatively TRBD1 (5 bases). CDR1 is LNHNV and CDR2 is YYDKDF in the germline V gene (reference sequence). The CDR3 has 13 residues. V lost 5 bases, J lost 3 bases, and 7 bases lay in between. The CDR3, as DNA: TGTGCCACCAGCGGGGCCGCTAATGAAAAACTGTTTTTT. Protein sequence: CATSGAANEKLFF.

This clone was counted between two and nine times. The chain links TRBV4-3 to TRBJ1-2; perhaps TRBD1 as D (6 bases). CDR3 length equals 15 residues. V shed 1 base and J shed 4 bases, with 13 bases lying between them. Germline CDR1 is LGHNA and CDR2 is YSLEER. CDR3 coding DNA: TGCGCCAGCAGCCAAGGTGGACAGCCTCTCTATGGCTACACCTTC. This encodes CASSQGGQPLYGYTF.

This rearrangement joins TRBV5-4 to TRBJ1-2; D call uncertain. Trimming left V 4 bases short and J 2 bases short, with 30 bases between. This CDR3 has 20 residues. The germline CDR1 and CDR2 sequences are SGHNT and YYREEE (reference sequence). The CDR3 bases are TGTGCCAGCAGCCCTGGAAGGGTTTTATCTCGGACTCCTACCAACTATGGCTACACCTTC. Protein product: CASSPGRVLSRTPTNYGYTF.

The table lists this clone with a few counts. The rearrangement joins TRBV29-1 to TRBJ1-1; D gene uncertain. This CDR3 has 13 amino acids. Germline V gene lookup returns CDR1 SQVTM and CDR2 ANQGSEA. V lost 5 bases to trimming and J lost 1 base, with 11 bases between them. The CDR3 loop is CSVSPLTNTEAFF. The DNA for the CDR3 is TGCAGCGTTTCCCCCCTTACGAACACTGAAGCTTTCTTT.

This clone was seen many times. This chain links TRBV29-1 with TRBJ2-1; D unresolved. The V end lost 3 bases, the J end lost 4 bases, and 16 bases lay between the germline ends. Germline assignment: CDR1 SQVTM and CDR2 ANQGSEA. The CDR3 is 15 amino acids. CDR3 in amino acids: CSVEAESADYNEQFF. The DNA of the CDR3 is TGCAGCGTTGAGGCAGAGTCTGCGGATTACAATGAGCAGTTCTTC.

The V call is TRBV27, the J call TRBJ1-4; TRBD1 is a possible D gene (5 bases). The length of the CDR3 is 14 residues. V gave up 1 base and J gave up 7 bases, with 10 bases separating them. The germline CDR1 and CDR2 sequences are MNHEY and SMNVEV (reference sequence). CDR3 amino acids: CASSLWGSGEKLFF. As DNA, the CDR3 is TGTGCCAGCAGTTTATGGGGGTCGGGTGAAAAACTGTTTTTT.

This clone was counted only a few times. The chain combines TRBV25-1 with TRBJ1-1; D gene ambiguous. CDR1 and CDR2 (germline): MGHDK, SYGVNS. CDR3 size: 12 residues. The V end was cut by 4 bases, the J end by 6 bases, with 9 bases between. CDR3 in DNA: TGTGCCAGCAGTGTGCCAGGTTCTGAAGCTTTCTTT. Translating gives CASSVPGSEAFF.

The chain joins TRBV5-1 to TRBJ1-5, with D possibly TRBD1 on 5 matching bases. The CDR3 loop spans 14 amino acids. From germline, CDR1 is SGHRS and CDR2 YFSETQ. Between the trimmed V and J ends, which lost 4 bases and 6 bases, there was a span of 14 bases. The CDR3 here is CASSPGGIGQPQHF. The CDR3 coding sequence is TGCGCCAGCAGCCCGGGGGGGATCGGTCAGCCCCAGCATTTT. The complete variable domain, with remaining parts taken from reference TRBV5-1 and TRBJ1-5, reads KAGVTQTPRYLIKTRGQQVTLSCSPISGHRSVSWYQQTPGQGLQFLFEYFSETQRNKGNFPGRFSGRQFSNSRSEMNVSTLELGDSALYLCASSPGGIGQPQHFGDGTRLSIL.

The genes are TRBV7-9 and TRBJ2-1, with D unresolved. This CDR3 spans 12 amino acids. Germline loops: CDR1 SEHNR, CDR2 FQNEAQ (reference sequence). The V gene lost 3 bases and the J gene lost 10 bases, with 10 bases spanning the gap. DNA of the CDR3: TGTGCCAGCAGCTTCGCGGACCTAGAGCAGTTCTTC. Protein product: CASSFADLEQFF.

V and J are TRBV15 and TRBJ1-2; possible D gene TRBD1, 6 bases. V was clipped by 0 bases and J by 8 bases, with 16 bases between them. The germline V gene has CDR1 LNHNV and CDR2 YYDKDF (reference sequence). The CDR3 length is 15 residues. CDR3 nucleotides: TGTGCCACCAGCAGAGATCGGACAGAGGGTAGGGGCTACACCTTC. Translated: CATSRDRTEGRGYTF.

This clone was counted between two and nine times. The V and J genes are TRBV7-5 and TRBJ2-7; the D call TRBD1 from the table was never checked on the DNA. TRBV7-5 is noted as a pseudogene. The CDR3 is 14 amino acids. This CDR3 reads CARSFDRDGYEQYF. CDR3 coding DNA: TGTGCCAGAAGCTTCGACAGGGATGGTTACGAGCAGTACTTC.

This clone was counted once. The V call is TRBV27, the J call TRBJ2-7, with a weak D call TRBD2 (5 bases). V lost 1 base to trimming and J lost 5 bases, with 12 bases between them. Germline V gene data show CDR1 as MNHEY and CDR2 as SMNVEV (reference sequence). CDR3 length: 14 amino acids. The CDR3 here is CASSLYEGIHEQYF. CDR3 sequence (DNA): TGTGCCAGCAGTTTATATGAGGGCATCCACGAGCAGTACTTC.

The rearrangement links TRBV4-3 to TRBJ2-2; D ambiguous. CDR3 length: 15 residues. CDR1 and CDR2 (germline): LGHNA, YSLEER. With 0 bases removed from V and 6 bases from J, the gap between germline ends came to 11 bases. DNA of the CDR3: TGCGCCAGCAGCCAAGAAGTAGGTCTGGCCGGGGAGCTGTTTTTT. Its translation is CASSQEVGLAGELFF.

The table lists this clone with a few counts. The chain has TRBV9 and TRBJ1-4; 10 bases agree with TRBD1. The germline CDR1 and CDR2 sequences are SGDLS and YYNGEE. The V segment lost 0 bases and the J segment 7 bases; nucleotides outside the gene matches: 12. This CDR3 is built from 18 residues. As DNA, the CDR3 is TGTGCCAGCAGCGTAGAAGGTGGAGGGACAGGGGCTAGTGAAAAACTGTTTTTT. Its translation: CASSVEGGGTGASEKLFF.

Comment on this clone: At one end, the junction sequence differs from germline, possibly due to a read error. The chain employs TRBV29-1 and TRBJ2-3; D gene ambiguous. The CDR3 is 10 amino acids. The V gene's germline CDR1 is SQVTM and CDR2 ANQGSEA. CDR3 amino acids: CSATTYTQYF. As DNA, the CDR3 is TGCAGCGCCACCACATATACGCAGTATTTT.

The chain uses TRBV7-9 and TRBJ1-1; TRBD1 agrees at 7 bases. Germline trimming cut 10 bases from V and 5 bases from J; bases unmatched to any gene: 7. The germline gives CDR1 SEHNR, CDR2 FQNEAQ (reference sequence). The CDR3 is 12 amino acids. The CDR3 is CATDQGVTEAFF. Written as DNA, the CDR3 is TGTGCCACCGACCAGGGGGTTACTGAAGCTTTCTTT.

The rearrangement uses TRBV5-4 and TRBJ2-1; D ambiguous. Germline V gene data show CDR1 as SGHNT and CDR2 as YYREEE (reference sequence). The CDR3 length is 13 residues. Trimming cost V 3 bases and J 8 bases, with 12 bases left between them. For the CDR3, the DNA is TGTGCCAGCAGCTCCCGTTTGGTGGATGAGCAGTTCTTC. Amino acids: CASSSRLVDEQFF.

The chain carries TRBV10-3 and TRBJ1-1; D unresolved. The CDR3 is 15 residues long. The germline V gene has CDR1 ENHRY and CDR2 SYGVKD. V lost 2 bases and J lost 0, with 10 bases in between. The CDR3 bases are TGTGCCATCAGTGAGACCTCTTCCGTGAACACTGAAGCTTTCTTT. This codes for CAISETSSVNTEAFF.

This rearrangement joins TRBV6-5 to TRBJ2-6; 7 bases map to TRBD1. CDR1 and CDR2 from the germline V gene are MNHEY and SVGAGI. The CDR3 extends over 16 amino acids. Trimming removed 0 bases from V and 2 bases from J; junction bases left unmatched: 1. Written as DNA, the CDR3 is TGTGCCAGCAGTTACTCCGGACAGGCTGGGGCCAACGTCCTGACTTTC. Protein sequence: CASSYSGQAGANVLTF.